The 32 T cell receptor beta chains below come from one sample, sequenced in a study of response to subunit inactivated influenza vaccine. Using its own MiXCR run on the RT-PCR reads, TCRdb lists one record per CDR3 protein. The table shows 170,000 or so distinct CDR3 sequences, with about 10% occurring only once. Sequences were derived from CD8+ T cells sorted from PBMCs, sampled around 25 months after vaccination. Receptors originate from a man between 45 and 75 years old who received an inactivated influenza vaccine.

The chain joins TRBV3-1 to TRBJ2-5; no clear D gene. The CDR3 runs 15 residues. The V gene's germline CDR1 is LGHDT and CDR2 YNNKEL (reference sequence). Trimming shortened V by 4 bases and J by 2 bases, and 14 bases separated the two germline ends. CDR3 region: CASSLGWSNQETQYF. The CDR3 DNA sequence: TGTGCCAGCAGCCTAGGATGGAGTAATCAAGAGACCCAGTACTTC.

This chain links TRBV15 with TRBJ2-3; weak D call: TRBD1 (6 bases). Germline CDR1 reads LNHNV; CDR2 reads YYDKDF (reference sequence). This CDR3 spans 17 amino acids. V shed 0 bases and J shed 4 bases, with 17 bases lying between them. The CDR3 is CATSREFNREVPDTQYF. The CDR3, as DNA: TGTGCCACCAGCAGAGAATTTAACAGGGAAGTTCCAGATACGCAGTATTTT.

This clonotype was observed many times. The rearrangement uses TRBV12-3 or TRBV12-4 and TRBJ1-6, with a tentative D call TRBD1 (5 bases). The CDR3 is 13 residues long. Trimming removed 3 bases from V and 9 bases from J, with 9 bases in between. CDR3 DNA sequence: TGTGCCAGCAGTTTTGGGACCGTTTCACCCCTCCACTTT. Translated: CASSFGTVSPLHF.

This clonotype has ten or more counts. The chain combines TRBV4-3 with TRBJ2-7, with D unclear. This CDR3 region has 15 residues. Germline V gives CDR1 LGHNA, CDR2 YSLEER. V was clipped by 0 bases and J by 1 base, with 10 bases between them. The CDR3 bases are TGCGCCAGCAGCCAAGAATCGGCCCGGTCCTACGAGCAGTACTTC. This gives the protein CASSQESARSYEQYF.

In this sample, this clonotype turned up many times. The chain uses TRBV7-2 and TRBJ2-1, with TRBD2 matching 8 bases. CDR1 is SGHTA, CDR2 FQGNSA, per germline. V gave up 2 bases and J gave up 8 bases; unmatched junction bases: 8. The CDR3 spans 15 residues. This chain's CDR3 is CASSLTGGALYEQFF. DNA of the CDR3: TGTGCCAGCAGCTTAACCGGGGGGGCCTTATATGAGCAGTTCTTC.

This clonotype showed up many times. V usage is TRBV7-9 and J usage is TRBJ2-1; 7 positions agree with TRBD2. The CDR3 runs 14 residues. Germline values: CDR1 SEHNR, CDR2 FQNEAQ (reference sequence). J lost 2 bases, V lost 8 bases, and 6 bases had no gene match. The CDR3: CASPRDYPYNEQFF. CDR3 nucleotides: TGTGCCAGCCCCCGGGACTATCCCTACAATGAGCAGTTCTTC.

The chain employs TRBV7-9 and TRBJ2-3; 8 bases are shared with TRBD1. The germline gives CDR1 SEHNR, CDR2 FQNEAQ (reference sequence). After removal of 3 bases from V and 4 bases from J, the junction contained 6 bases not matched to a gene. CDR3 length: 15 residues. In DNA, the CDR3 is TGTGCCAGCAGCTTCGGGGCAGGGGGCGCAGATACGCAGTATTTT. Translating it yields CASSFGAGGADTQYF.

The V gene is TRBV5-1, the J gene TRBJ2-7; a weak D match, TRBD2 (7 bases). The length of the CDR3 is 15 residues. The germline V gene encodes CDR1 SGHRS and CDR2 YFSETQ. Between the trimmed V and J ends, which lost 4 bases and 3 bases, there was a span of 17 bases. The CDR3 sequence is CASSPEGGLGYEQYF. In DNA, the CDR3 is TGCGCCAGCAGCCCCGAGGGGGGGCTAGGCTACGAGCAGTACTTC.

The sample holds a few counts of this clonotype. This chain links TRBV6-1 with TRBJ1-6; D remains ambiguous. Germline V gives CDR1 MNHNS, CDR2 SASEGT. Trimming removed 6 bases at V and 7 bases at J, with 16 bases between. The CDR3 has 15 amino acids. Written as DNA, the CDR3 is TGTGCCAGCAGCATCGGACTTTCTATAAATTCACCCCTCCACTTT. It specifies CASSIGLSINSPLHF.

This clonotype occurred many times. The chain links TRBV12-3 or TRBV12-4 to TRBJ2-2; D unclear. Deletions cut 5 bases from V and 0 bases from J, with 10 bases between. The CDR3 runs to 15 residues. The CDR3: CASSEPYANTGELFF. As DNA, the CDR3 is TGTGCCAGCAGTGAACCATACGCGAACACCGGGGAGCTGTTTTTT.

The CDR3 DNA reads as TGTGCCAGCAGCTCGAGCGGGAGGTTCTACGAGCAGTACTTC. This codes for CASSSSGRFYEQYF. The rearrangement uses TRBV7-2 and TRBJ2-7; 9 bases agree with TRBD2. The CDR3 covers 14 residues. V dropped 4 bases and J dropped 3; count of bases not matched to a gene: 4. The germline gives CDR1 SGHTA, CDR2 FQGNSA.

The rearrangement uses TRBV14 and TRBJ2-1; D is perhaps TRBD2 (6 bases). The CDR3 has 15 residues. V lost 4 bases to trimming and J lost 3 bases, with 13 bases between them. Germline CDR1 reads SGHDN; CDR2 reads FVKESK. The CDR3 coding sequence is TGTGCCAGCAGCCTGCTCCGCGGGGACTACAATGAGCAGTTCTTC. Protein product: CASSLLRGDYNEQFF.

The CDR3 spells CASSLFWDQDTQYF. The CDR3 DNA sequence: TGCGCCAGCAGCTTGTTCTGGGATCAAGATACGCAGTATTTT. This chain joins TRBV5-1 and TRBJ2-3; D call uncertain. The germline V gene encodes CDR1 SGHRS and CDR2 YFSETQ. The V end was cut by 1 base, the J end by 5 bases, with 11 bases between. The CDR3 spans 14 residues.

This clonotype was seen a few times. The rearrangement links TRBV11-2 to TRBJ2-1; 9 bases map to TRBD2. The V gene end was trimmed by 5 bases and the J gene end by 10 bases; junction bases not matched to a gene: 6. This CDR3 spans 13 amino acids. CDR1 and CDR2 (germline): SGHAT, FQNNGV. The CDR3 spells CASSEGLASEQFF. The CDR3 region has the DNA TGTGCCAGCAGCGAGGGACTAGCTTCCGAGCAGTTCTTC.

The V call is TRBV12-3 or TRBV12-4, the J call TRBJ1-1; unclear D gene. The CDR3 runs to 14 residues. Between the trimmed V and J ends, which lost 6 bases and 2 bases, there was a span of 13 bases. CDR3 sequence reads: CASSPDIVNTEAFF. Here the CDR3 DNA reads TGTGCCAGCAGCCCAGACATAGTCAACACTGAAGCTTTCTTT.

This clonotype was detected many times. Written as DNA, the CDR3 is TGTGCCAGCAGGACCTTCATCGGGGGCCCATACAATGAGCAGTTCTTC. Translating gives CASRTFIGGPYNEQFF. The chain links TRBV28 to TRBJ2-1; possibly TRBD1 or TRBD2 for D (6 bases each). Deletions cut 6 bases from V and 4 bases from J, with 19 bases between. CDR1 and CDR2 (germline): MDHEN, SYDVKM. The CDR3 contains 16 residues.

The rearrangement links TRBV2 to TRBJ2-7; D is unresolved. CDR3 size: 12 residues. In germline, CDR1 is SNHLY, CDR2 FYNNEI. The germline V and J ends were trimmed by 4 bases and 2 bases, with 6 bases remaining between them. Here the CDR3 reads CASSGVPYEQYF. Written as DNA, the CDR3 is TGTGCCAGCAGTGGGGTGCCCTACGAGCAGTACTTC.

V is TRBV9 and J is TRBJ2-1; TRBD2 matches 10 bases. CDR3 size: 20 residues. V dropped 0 bases and J dropped 7; count of bases not matched to a gene: 19. Germline assignment: CDR1 SGDLS and CDR2 YYNGEE. CDR3 sequence (DNA): TGTGCCAGCAGCGTAGCTGAGCATCGGCTAGCGGGGGTAATAGGTAATGAGCAGTTCTTC. It encodes CASSVAEHRLAGVIGNEQFF.

The table lists this clonotype with a few counts. J is TRBJ2-1 and V is TRBV11-2; TRBD2 aligns across 8 bases. Germline assignment: CDR1 SGHAT and CDR2 FQNNGV. Germline trimming cut 6 bases from V and 6 bases from J; bases unmatched to any gene: 10. The CDR3 covers 15 residues. The CDR3 sequence: CASSTREGGSNEQFF. CDR3 DNA sequence: TGTGCCAGCAGTACTCGGGAGGGCGGAAGCAATGAGCAGTTCTTC. Full variable domain (remainder filled in from reference TRBV11-2 and TRBJ2-1): EAGVAQSPRYKIIEKRQSVAFWCNPISGHATLYWYQQILGQGPKLLIQFQNNGVVDDSQLPKDRFSAERLKGVDSTLKIQPAKLEDSAVYLCASSTREGGSNEQFFGPGTRLTVL.

The chain couples TRBV24-1 to TRBJ2-2; possibly TRBD1 for D (6 bases). The CDR3 contains 15 residues. Germline CDR1 is KGHDR and CDR2 is SFDVKD. With 4 bases removed from V and 6 bases from J, the gap between germline ends came to 14 bases. In nucleotides, the CDR3 is TGTGCCACCAGTGAACACAGGGTGGAGGCCGGGGAGCTGTTTTTT. It encodes CATSEHRVEAGELFF.

J is TRBJ2-3 and V is TRBV25-1; weak D call: TRBD2 (5 bases). Trimming took 2 bases from V and 4 from J, leaving 13 bases between them. This CDR3 comprises 15 residues. In germline, CDR1 is MGHDK, CDR2 SYGVNS. CDR3 in amino acids: CASSEEFGVSDTQYF. The CDR3 DNA reads as TGTGCCAGCAGTGAAGAATTCGGGGTTTCAGATACGCAGTATTTT. The variable domain in full, with the rest retrieved from reference TRBV25-1 and TRBJ2-3, is EADIYQTPRYLVIGTGKKITLECSQTMGHDKMYWYQQDPGMELHLIHYSYGVNSTEKGDLSSESTVSRIRTEHFPLTLESARPSHTSQYLCASSEEFGVSDTQYFGPGTRLTVL.

DNA for the CDR3: TGTGCCAGCAGCTTGGACCATTCTGGACAGTTTAATCAGCCCCAGCATTTT. This codes for CASSLDHSGQFNQPQHF. The chain joins TRBV7-9 to TRBJ1-5, with a weak D call TRBD1 (6 bases). V lost 3 bases and J lost 4, with 19 bases in between. CDR3 length: 17 residues. Germline CDR1 reads SEHNR; CDR2 reads FQNEAQ (reference sequence).

This clonotype came up a few times. The chain recombines TRBV27 with TRBJ1-2; tentative D call: TRBD1 (5 bases). The CDR3 contains 12 residues. The germline V gene encodes CDR1 MNHEY and CDR2 SMNVEV (reference sequence). V lost 8 bases and J lost 8, with 15 bases in between. CDR3 bases: TGTGCCAGCGGGCCAGGAGGGGTCGGCTACACCTTC. This translates into CASGPGGVGYTF.

The J gene is TRBJ1-4, the V gene TRBV28; 8 positions agree with TRBD1. The germline V gene has CDR1 MDHEN and CDR2 SYDVKM. The CDR3 has 16 amino acids. V dropped 0 bases and J dropped 7; count of bases not matched to a gene: 7. This CDR3 is CASSLWGTGGLEKLFF. In DNA, the CDR3 is TGTGCCAGCAGTTTATGGGGGACAGGCGGGCTTGAAAAACTGTTTTTT. The full variable domain, rest sourced from reference TRBV28 and TRBJ1-4, is DVKVTQSSRYLVKRTGEKVFLECVQDMDHENMFWYRQDPGLGLRLIYFSYDVKMKEKGDIPEGYSVSREKKERFSLILESASTNQTSMYLCASSLWGTGGLEKLFFGSGTQLSVL.

The chain employs TRBV5-1 and TRBJ1-3; unclear D gene. The CDR3 is 16 amino acids. CDR1 and CDR2 (germline): SGHRS, YFSETQ. V was pared by 0 bases and J by 4 bases, with 14 bases between. In DNA form, the CDR3 reads TGCGCCAGCAGCTTGGTCGTAGTGTATAGCGGAAACACCATATATTTT. It encodes CASSLVVVYSGNTIYF.

This clonotype was detected only a few times. The rearrangement joins TRBV5-1 to TRBJ2-5; 9 nucleotides line up with TRBD2. The V gene's germline CDR1 is SGHRS and CDR2 YFSETQ. With 7 bases clipped from V and 0 bases from J, the junction kept 7 bases outside the gene matches. The CDR3 spans 15 residues. The CDR3 DNA sequence: TGCGCCAGCGCGGAGAGCGGGGGGTACCAAGAGACCCAGTACTTC. This sequence encodes CASAESGGYQETQYF. Using reference TRBV5-1 and TRBJ2-5 for the parts outside the CDR3, the full variable domain is KAGVTQTPRYLIKTRGQQVTLSCSPISGHRSVSWYQQTPGQGLQFLFEYFSETQRNKGNFPGRFSGRQFSNSRSEMNVSTLELGDSALYLCASAESGGYQETQYFGPGTRLLVL.

This clonotype occurred many times. The genes are TRBV2 and TRBJ2-1; 12 positions agree with TRBD1. V lost 7 bases, J lost 9 bases, and 10 bases stayed unmatched. CDR1 is SNHLY and CDR2 is FYNNEI in the germline V gene. This CDR3 comprises 15 residues. The CDR3 DNA is TGTGCCAGCATTACCGGGACAGGGGGCCTGGTTGAGCAGTTCTTC. Translating it yields CASITGTGGLVEQFF.

The chain has TRBV7-8 and TRBJ2-7, with no clear D. Germline V gives CDR1 SGHVS, CDR2 FQNEAQ. Trimming removed 5 bases from V and 2 bases from J, with 13 bases in between. The CDR3 length is 14 residues. The CDR3 loop is CASSHVGSPYEQYF. Written as DNA, the CDR3 is TGTGCCAGCAGCCATGTCGGCAGTCCCTACGAGCAGTACTTC.

This chain connects TRBV20-1 to TRBJ1-1; D may be TRBD1 (6 bases). V was pared by 5 bases and J by 6 bases, with 19 bases between. The germline CDR1 and CDR2 sequences are DFQATT and SNEGSKA (reference sequence). The CDR3 spans 14 residues. This CDR3 reads CSAGRGASSSEAFF. The CDR3 nucleotides read TGCAGTGCTGGACGGGGGGCTTCTAGCTCTGAAGCTTTCTTT.

The rearrangement joins TRBV25-1 to TRBJ2-3; TRBD2 is a possible D gene (6 bases). The length of the CDR3 is 12 residues. Germline CDR1 MGHDK, CDR2 SYGVNS. V lost 6 bases to trimming and J lost 11 bases, with 15 bases between them. CDR3 region: CASRREAHRQYF. The CDR3 DNA reads as TGTGCCAGCAGGAGGGAGGCTCATAGGCAGTATTTT.

This clonotype was found a few times. The genes are TRBV29-1 and TRBJ2-7; 14 bases match TRBD2. Germline CDR1 SQVTM, CDR2 ANQGSEA. V dropped 4 bases and J dropped 4; count of bases not matched to a gene: 3. The CDR3 sequence is 14 residues long. The CDR3 nucleotides are TGCAGCGTTGCAGGGACTAGCGGGGGATACGAGCAGTACTTC. Translation gives CSVAGTSGGYEQYF.

This clonotype has more than one count but fewer than ten. Being one base from a much bigger clone, this may be a read error. The V gene is TRBV20-1, the J gene TRBJ1-1; perhaps TRBD1 as D (5 bases). This CDR3 contains 15 residues. Germline-derived CDR1 and CDR2 are DFQATT and SNEGSKA (reference sequence). CDR3 nucleotides: TGCAGTGCTAGAGATTTACGTCGGGCGGACACTGAAGTTTTCTTT. It is translated as CSARDLRRADTEVFF.